This TCR beta chain stems from a study of blood T cell repertoires in COVID-19. The CDR3 totals 14 residues. Germline V gene lookup returns CDR1 SNHLY and CDR2 FYNNEI. J was trimmed by 7 bases and V by 5 bases; bases with no gene match: 8. Sequenced by immunoSEQ multiplex PCR; TCRdb stores in-frame clones only, minus some. The table lists under 250,000 clones, roughly 88% of them singletons. V gene TRBV2 combines with J gene TRBJ1-2; 9 nucleotides match TRBD1. Sequenced material: peripheral blood. The sequence came from a woman of 80 years or more with COVID-19, enrolled during active disease. The CDR3 DNA sequence: TGTGCCAGCAGTCGAGACAGGGGGTTCGTTGGCTACACCTTC. Amino acid sequence: CASSRDRGFVGYTF.